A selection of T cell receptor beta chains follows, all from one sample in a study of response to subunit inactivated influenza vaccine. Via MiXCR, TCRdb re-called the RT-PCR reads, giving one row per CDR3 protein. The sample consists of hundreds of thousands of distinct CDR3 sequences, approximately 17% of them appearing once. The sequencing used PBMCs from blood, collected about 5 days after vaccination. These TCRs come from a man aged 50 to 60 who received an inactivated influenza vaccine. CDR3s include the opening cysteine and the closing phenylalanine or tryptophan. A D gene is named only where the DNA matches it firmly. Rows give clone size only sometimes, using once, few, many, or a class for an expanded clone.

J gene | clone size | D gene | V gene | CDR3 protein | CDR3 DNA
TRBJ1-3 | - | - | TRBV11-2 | CASSLVGNPGNTIYF | TGTGCCAGCAGCTTAGTTGGGAACCCTGGAAACACCATATATTTT
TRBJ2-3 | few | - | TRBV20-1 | CSARDTLADTQYF | TGCAGTGCTAGAGATACTCTGGCAGATACGCAGTATTTT
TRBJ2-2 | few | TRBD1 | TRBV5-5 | CASSEGGTGNTGELFF | TGTGCCAGCAGCGAAGGGGGCACGGGGAACACCGGGGAGCTGTTTTTT
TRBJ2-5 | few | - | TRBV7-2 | CASSWARGGETQYF | TGTGCCAGCAGCTGGGCTAGGGGGGGAGAGACCCAGTACTTC
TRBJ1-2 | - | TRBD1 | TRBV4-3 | CASSLMTGDGYTF | TGCGCCAGCAGCCTAATGACAGGGGATGGCTACACCTTC
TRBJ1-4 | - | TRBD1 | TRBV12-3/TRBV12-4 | CASRRTGNWREKLFF | TGTGCCAGCAGAAGGACAGGGAATTGGAGGGAAAAACTGTTTTTT
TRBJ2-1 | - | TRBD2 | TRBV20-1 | CSARETSGAGEQFF | TGCAGTGCTAGAGAGACTAGCGGGGCCGGTGAGCAGTTCTTC
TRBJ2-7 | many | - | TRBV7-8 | CASSLLDYEQYF | TGTGCCAGCAGCTTATTGGATTACGAGCAGTACTTC
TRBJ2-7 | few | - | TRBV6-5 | CASSYARGNNEQYF | TGTGCCAGCAGTTACGCCAGGGGTAATAACGAGCAGTACTTC
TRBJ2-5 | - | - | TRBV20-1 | CSATRPEETQYF | TGCAGTGCTACAAGACCCGAAGAGACCCAGTACTTC
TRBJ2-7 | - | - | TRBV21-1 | CASSKPSIDEEQYF | TGTGCCAGCAGCAAGCCGTCCATTGATGAGGAGCAGTACTTC
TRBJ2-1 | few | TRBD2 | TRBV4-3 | CASSPGTSLGNEQFF | TGCGCCAGCAGCCCCGGGACTAGCTTAGGCAATGAGCAGTTCTTC
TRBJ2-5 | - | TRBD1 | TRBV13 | CASSHRIAGTGGETQYF | TGTGCCAGCAGCCACCGTATAGCCGGGACAGGGGGGGAGACCCAGTACTTC
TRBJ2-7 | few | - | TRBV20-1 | CSAETDRAYEQYF | TGCAGTGCGGAAACGGACCGGGCCTACGAGCAGTACTTC
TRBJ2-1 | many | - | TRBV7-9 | CASSLRRDEQFF | TGTGCCAGCAGCTTACGTCGGGATGAGCAGTTCTTC
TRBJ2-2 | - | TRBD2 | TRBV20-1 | CSAPRGGTPNTGELFF | TGCAGTGCTCCCCGCGGGGGGACACCCAACACCGGGGAGCTGTTTTTT
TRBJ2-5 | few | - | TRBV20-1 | CSARKTGGETQYF | TGCAGTGCTAGAAAGACAGGCGGAGAGACCCAGTACTTC
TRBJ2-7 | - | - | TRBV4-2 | CASSQGVLVPYEQYF | TGTGCCAGCAGCCAAGGAGTACTAGTTCCCTACGAGCAGTACTTC
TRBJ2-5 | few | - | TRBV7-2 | CASSLAVDRLTETQYF | TGTGCCAGCAGCTTAGCGGTCGATCGTCTTACGGAGACCCAGTACTTC
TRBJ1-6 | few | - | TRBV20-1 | CSAKGSSYNSPLHF | TGCAGTGCTAAGGGGAGCTCCTATAATTCACCCCTCCACTTT
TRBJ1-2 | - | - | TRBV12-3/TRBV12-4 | CASTGGSSNYGYTF | TGTGCCAGCACGGGGGGCAGCTCTAACTATGGCTACACCTTC